The 17 T cell receptor beta chains presented below share a single source sample, sequenced in a study of radiotherapy plus CTLA-4 blockade in lung cancer. Generated by immunoSEQ multiplex PCR, the TCRdb table keeps only in-frame clones and is missing some. The table has around 82,000 clones, around 84% seen once. The source was peripheral blood, collected from a patient treated with radiotherapy plus ipilimumab. These receptor sequences come from a human donor with non-small cell lung cancer that progressed on radiotherapy plus ipilimumab.

V gene TRBV11-1 combines with J gene TRBJ2-7, with D perhaps TRBD2 (6 bases). The CDR3 has 14 amino acids. Germline CDR1 reads SGHAT; CDR2 reads FQDESV (reference sequence). V was pared by 5 bases and J by 2 bases, with 13 bases between. For the CDR3, the DNA is TGTGCCAGCAGCCCCGGGACTCCGCCCTACGAGCAGTACTTC. Translation: CASSPGTPPYEQYF.

In its sample, this clone was seen once. The chain couples TRBV7-9 to TRBJ1-2; tentatively, D is TRBD1 (5 bases). From germline, CDR1 is SEHNR and CDR2 FQNEAQ (reference sequence). There are 15 residues in the CDR3. V was shortened by 5 bases and J by 0 bases, with 13 bases between the two germline ends. CDR3 DNA: TGTGCCAGCAGCCCCGGGACGACAGCTAACTATGGCTACACCTTC. It is translated as CASSPGTTANYGYTF.

The chain links TRBV11-2 to TRBJ2-3; the D gene is possibly TRBD2 (6 bases). The CDR3 has 15 amino acids. Germline loops: CDR1 SGHAT, CDR2 FQNNGV. The germline V and J ends were trimmed by 0 bases and 5 bases, with 12 bases remaining between them. The CDR3 is CASSLDVFGRDTQYF. Here the CDR3 DNA reads TGTGCCAGCAGCTTAGACGTCTTCGGGAGAGATACGCAGTATTTT.

The CDR3 region has the DNA TGTGCCAGCAGCTTAACAGGGGGGAAATTGTTGAACACTGAAGCTTTCTTT. Translation gives CASSLTGGKLLNTEAFF. The chain uses TRBV7-3 and TRBJ1-1; maybe TRBD1 (6 bases). Trimming pared 0 bases from V and 0 bases from J, leaving 14 bases between. Germline V gives CDR1 SGHTA, CDR2 FQGTGA. The CDR3 contains 17 residues.

The chain carries TRBV28 and TRBJ2-7, with TRBD2 matching over 12 bases. Germline CDR1 reads MDHEN; CDR2 reads SYDVKM. Trimming at V came to 5 bases and at J to 2 bases, leaving 4 bases not matched to a gene. The CDR3 is 15 residues long. This CDR3 reads CASSQGLAGPYEQYF. DNA for the CDR3: TGTGCCAGCAGTCAAGGACTAGCGGGGCCCTACGAGCAGTACTTC.

This clone was recorded once. V usage is TRBV10-3 and J usage is TRBJ1-5; tentative D call: TRBD1 (6 bases). CDR3 length: 13 residues. Germline-derived CDR1 and CDR2 are ENHRY and SYGVKD. Trimming cost V 10 bases and J 5 bases, with 15 bases left between them. CDR3 sequence (DNA): TGTGCCACCACCGGGGGCGCAGATCAGCCCCAGCATTTT. Translation gives CATTGGADQPQHF.

This clone was seen just once. V is TRBV19 and J is TRBJ1-1; D is perhaps TRBD1 (5 bases). Germline V gene lookup returns CDR1 LNHDA and CDR2 SQIVND (reference sequence). Trimming pared 8 bases from V and 7 bases from J, leaving 14 bases between. The CDR3 is 12 amino acids. As DNA, the CDR3 is TGTGCCAGTGGGGCAGCTCTAAATGAAGCTTTCTTT. It specifies CASGAALNEAFF.

The rearrangement links TRBV6-5 to TRBJ2-1; D call uncertain. CDR1 MNHEY and CDR2 SVGAGI come from the germline V gene. This CDR3 contains 13 residues. Trimming cost V 4 bases and J 6 bases, with 10 bases left between them. CDR3 DNA: TGTGCCAGCAGTTCTACACCACGCAATGAGCAGTTCTTC. Translated: CASSSTPRNEQFF.

To note about this clone: The junction differs from germline at one of its ends, possibly a read error. This rearrangement joins TRBV6-1 to TRBJ1-6; 9 bases map to TRBD1. The CDR3 contains 12 residues. Looked up from germline, CDR1 is MNHNS and CDR2 is SASEGT. CDR3 sequence reads: CASSEAGQGFNF. CDR3 in DNA: TGTGCCAGCAGTGAAGCGGGACAGGGTTTCAACTTT.

This rearrangement joins TRBV18 to TRBJ1-2, with D unresolved. The germline V gene encodes CDR1 KGHSH and CDR2 LQKENI. The CDR3 covers 14 residues. V lost 3 bases and J lost 2, with 10 bases in between. CDR3 protein: CASSPGGRNYGYTF. The CDR3 region has the DNA TGTGCCAGCTCACCTGGTGGTCGCAACTATGGCTACACCTTC.

This chain uses TRBV19 with TRBJ1-2; TRBD1 agrees at 7 bases. This CDR3 spans 14 amino acids. Germline V CDR1 and CDR2: LNHDA, SQIVND (reference sequence). V gave up 3 bases and J gave up 4 bases; unmatched junction bases: 5. CDR3 sequence: CASSITGDLYGYTF. DNA of the CDR3: TGTGCCAGTAGTATTACAGGGGACCTCTATGGCTACACCTTC.

The genes are TRBV28 and TRBJ2-7, with D perhaps TRBD1 (5 bases). V was cut by 5 bases and J by 0 bases, with 14 bases left in between. This CDR3 is 15 amino acids long. CDR1 is MDHEN and CDR2 is SYDVKM in the germline V gene. For the CDR3, the DNA is TGTGCCAGCAGTGCAGGGTCGGTGGACTCCTACGAGCAGTACTTC. Its protein product is CASSAGSVDSYEQYF.

The V and J genes are TRBV14 and TRBJ1-2; the D gene is possibly TRBD1 (6 bases). CDR1 SGHDN and CDR2 FVKESK come from the germline V gene. This CDR3 spans 13 amino acids. V was clipped by 4 bases and J by 3 bases, with 9 bases between them. CDR3: CASSRTADYGYTF. In nucleotides, the CDR3 is TGTGCCAGCAGCCGGACAGCAGACTATGGCTACACCTTC.

The chain combines TRBV27 with TRBJ1-2; D not certain. The CDR3 extends over 13 amino acids. Trimming left V 2 bases short and J 2 bases short, with 6 bases between. Germline CDR1 reads MNHEY; CDR2 reads SMNVEV (reference sequence). This chain's CDR3 is CASSLRENYGYTF. CDR3 DNA sequence: TGTGCCAGCAGTTTAAGAGAGAACTATGGCTACACCTTC.

CDR3 residues: CASRDNEKLFF. DNA of the CDR3: TGTGCCAGCAGGGATAATGAAAAACTGTTTTTT. The V gene is TRBV7-2, the J gene TRBJ1-4; D is undetermined. Germline CDR1 SGHTA, CDR2 FQGNSA. V dropped 6 bases and J dropped 4 bases, with 3 bases sitting between them. The CDR3 runs 11 residues.

The V call is TRBV9, the J call TRBJ1-2; D is undetermined. V dropped 4 bases and J dropped 7 bases, with 17 bases sitting between them. Germline V gene data show CDR1 as SGDLS and CDR2 as YYNGEE. This CDR3 contains 14 residues. CDR3 protein: CASSKEQRAAGYTF. The DNA of the CDR3 is TGTGCCAGCAGCAAAGAACAGAGAGCGGCTGGCTACACCTTC. The whole variable domain, filled in from reference TRBV9 and TRBJ1-2, reads DSGVTQTPKHLITATGQRVTLRCSPRSGDLSVYWYQQSLDQGLQFLIQYYNGEERAKGNILERFSAQQFPDLHSELNLSSLELGDSALYFCASSKEQRAAGYTFGSGTRLTVV.

This rearrangement joins TRBV28 to TRBJ1-5, with D possibly matching TRBD1 (6 bases). The CDR3 covers 15 residues. V was shortened by 2 bases and J by 2 bases, with 10 bases between the two germline ends. Germline V gives CDR1 MDHEN, CDR2 SYDVKM. In DNA, the CDR3 is TGTGCCAGCAGTTTAGGGGCAGGGGGCAATCAGCCCCAGCATTTT. Translating gives CASSLGAGGNQPQHF. The variable domain in full, with the rest retrieved from reference TRBV28 and TRBJ1-5, is DVKVTQSSRYLVKRTGEKVFLECVQDMDHENMFWYRQDPGLGLRLIYFSYDVKMKEKGDIPEGYSVSREKKERFSLILESASTNQTSMYLCASSLGAGGNQPQHFGDGTRLSIL.